These T cell receptor beta chains were read from a single sample in a study of OX40 agonist ivuxolimab in advanced cancers. Method: immunoSEQ multiplex PCR; TCRdb's copy keeps in-frame clones and lacks some. The sample records 60,000 to 65,000 clones, 84% being singletons. The source was CD4+ or CD8+ T cells sorted from blood, collected in a trial of the OX40 agonist ivuxolimab. The receptors here all came from an adult with an advanced solid tumor such as melanoma, head and neck, liver or kidney cancer. Both conserved end residues are part of each CDR3. D genes are given only for firm matches. Expanded clones are given a class, and other clones once, few, many or no size at all.

TRBV5-1	NA	NA	TRBJ1-4	CASSHQGINEKLFF	TGCGCCAGCAGCCATCAGGGGATTAATGAAAAACTGTTTTTT
TRBV5-4	TRBD1	few	TRBJ1-2	CASSPPRQGEYGYTF	TGTGCCAGCAGCCCCCCCAGACAGGGGGAGTATGGCTACACCTTC
TRBV11-2	NA	NA	TRBJ2-2	CASSSRAGELFF	TGTGCCAGCAGCTCCAGGGCCGGGGAGCTGTTTTTT
TRBV9	TRBD2	NA	TRBJ2-3	CASSVGPSGRTEVSQYF	TGTGCCAGCAGCGTAGGGCCCAGCGGGAGGACCGAGGTCTCGCAGTATTTT
TRBV15	NA	few	TRBJ2-1	CATSREGGLYNEQFF	TGTGCCACCAGCAGAGAAGGGGGACTCTACAATGAGCAGTTCTTC
TRBV6-1	TRBD1	NA	TRBJ2-7	CASRETGNSYEQYF	TGTGCCAGCAGAGAGACAGGGAACTCCTACGAGCAGTACTTC
TRBV4-1	NA	NA	TRBJ2-1	CASSQVLGRPVNEQFF	TGCGCCAGCAGCCAAGTTCTGGGGAGGCCTGTTAATGAGCAGTTCTTC
TRBV2	TRBD1	NA	TRBJ1-1	CASKRGGQVNTEAFF	TGTGCCAGCAAACGAGGCGGACAGGTGAACACTGAAGCTTTCTTT
TRBV9	NA	NA	TRBJ2-1	CASSPLEQSYNEQFF	TGTGCCAGCAGCCCCCTGGAACAGTCCTACAATGAGCAGTTCTTC
TRBV19	NA	NA	TRBJ2-6	CASTVSGANVLTF	TGTGCCAGTACTGTCTCTGGGGCCAACGTCCTGACTTTC
TRBV10-1	NA	NA	TRBJ2-2	CASRRQQDTGELFF	TGCGCCAGCAGACGACAGCAAGACACCGGGGAGCTGTTTTTT
TRBV10-3	TRBD1	NA	TRBJ2-3	CAISETTGTGVSTDTQYF	TGTGCCATCAGTGAGACGACCGGGACAGGGGTAAGCACAGATACGCAGTATTTT
TRBV19	NA	NA	TRBJ2-1	CASSIGYSYNEQFF	TGTGCCAGTAGTATTGGGTATTCCTACAATGAGCAGTTCTTC
TRBV11-1	NA	NA	TRBJ1-1	CASRPGGQIATEAFF	TGTGCCAGCAGGCCCGGGGGCCAGATAGCCACTGAAGCTTTCTTT
TRBV28	TRBD1	NA	TRBJ2-6	CASSHRGPGANVLTF	TGTGCCAGCAGCCACAGGGGGCCGGGGGCCAACGTCCTGACTTTC
TRBV5-4	NA	NA	TRBJ1-2	CASSPPGETHTF	TGTGCCAGCAGCCCGCCGGGCGAGACACACACCTTC
TRBV6-1	NA	once	TRBJ2-1	CASSEGVYEQFF	TGTGCCAGCAGTGAGGGGGTCTATGAGCAGTTCTTC
TRBV11-3	NA	NA	TRBJ2-1	CASSLDHEQFF	TGTGCCAGCAGCTTAGATCATGAGCAGTTCTTC
TRBV19	TRBD2	NA	TRBJ2-3	CASSESGTTDTQYF	TGTGCCAGTAGTGAGAGCGGGACCACAGATACGCAGTATTTT
TRBV10-2	NA	NA	TRBJ2-7	CASSEYEQYF	TGCGCCAGCAGTGAGTACGAGCAGTACTTC
TRBV9	TRBD2	NA	TRBJ2-5	CASSRTSGGKQETQYF	TGTGCCAGCAGCAGGACTAGCGGGGGGAAACAAGAGACCCAGTACTTC
TRBV7-7	TRBD2	NA	TRBJ2-5	CASSLALVAGGPETQYF	TGTGCTAGCAGCTTAGCCCTCGTGGCGGGAGGGCCGGAGACCCAGTACTTC
TRBV28	NA	NA	TRBJ1-5	CAGSPPPGLPQHF	TGTGCCGGCAGTCCTCCCCCGGGTCTGCCCCAGCATTTT
TRBV5-1	NA	NA	TRBJ1-2	CASSPYPGPGGYTF	TGCGCCAGCAGCCCATACCCGGGCCCGGGAGGCTACACCTTC
TRBV30	NA	NA	TRBJ1-1	CAWSVGIEAFF	TGTGCCTGGAGTGTTGGGATTGAAGCTTTCTTT
TRBV5-8	TRBD2	once	TRBJ2-2	CAGSLRGGPGTGELFF	TGTGCCGGCAGCCTCCGGGGGGGACCCGGCACCGGGGAGCTGTTTTTT
TRBV11-2	NA	few	TRBJ1-6	CASSLQGYNSPLHF	TGTGCCAGCAGTTTACAGGGATATAATTCACCCCTCCACTTT
TRBV18	NA	NA	TRBJ2-5	CASSPLVGREETQYF	TGTGCCAGCTCACCATTGGTAGGCAGAGAAGAGACCCAGTACTTC
TRBV6-5	TRBD2	NA	TRBJ2-7	CASSGLAGGEQYF	TGTGCCAGCAGTGGGCTAGCGGGAGGCGAGCAGTACTTC
TRBV27	TRBD1	NA	TRBJ1-3	CASSLSGTASGNTIYF	TGTGCCAGCAGTTTATCCGGGACAGCCTCTGGAAACACCATATATTTT